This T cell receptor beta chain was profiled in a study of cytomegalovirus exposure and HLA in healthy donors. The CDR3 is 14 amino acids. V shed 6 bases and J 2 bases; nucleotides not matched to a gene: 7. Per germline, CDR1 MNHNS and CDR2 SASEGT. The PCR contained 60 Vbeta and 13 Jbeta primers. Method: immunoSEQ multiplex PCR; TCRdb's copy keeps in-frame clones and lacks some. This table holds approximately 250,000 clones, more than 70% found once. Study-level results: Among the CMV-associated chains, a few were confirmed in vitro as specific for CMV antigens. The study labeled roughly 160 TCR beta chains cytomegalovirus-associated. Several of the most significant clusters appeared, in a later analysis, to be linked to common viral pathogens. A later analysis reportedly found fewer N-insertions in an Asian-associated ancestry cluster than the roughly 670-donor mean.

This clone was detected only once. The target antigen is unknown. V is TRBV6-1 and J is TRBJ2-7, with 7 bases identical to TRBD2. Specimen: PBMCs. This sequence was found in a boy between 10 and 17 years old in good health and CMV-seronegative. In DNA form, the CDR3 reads TGTGCCAGCAGAATGGGAGGGAATACCTACGAGCAGTACTTC. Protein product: CASRMGGNTYEQYF.